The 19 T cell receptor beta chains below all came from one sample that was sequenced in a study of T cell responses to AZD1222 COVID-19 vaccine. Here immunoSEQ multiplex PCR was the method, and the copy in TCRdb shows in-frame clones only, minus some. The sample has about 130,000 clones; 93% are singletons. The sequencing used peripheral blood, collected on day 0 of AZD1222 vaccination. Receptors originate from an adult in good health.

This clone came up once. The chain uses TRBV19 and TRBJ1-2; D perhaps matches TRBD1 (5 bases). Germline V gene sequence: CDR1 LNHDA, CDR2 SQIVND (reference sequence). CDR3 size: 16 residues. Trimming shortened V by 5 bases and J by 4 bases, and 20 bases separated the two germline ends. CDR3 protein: CASSSGILQGFYGYTF. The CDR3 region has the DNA TGTGCCAGTAGTTCGGGGATCTTGCAGGGCTTCTATGGCTACACCTTC. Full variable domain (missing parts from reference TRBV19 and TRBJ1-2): DGGITQSPKYLFRKEGQNVTLSCEQNLNHDAMYWYRQDPGQGLRLIYYSQIVNDFQKGDIAEGYSVSREKKESFPLTVTSAQKNPTAFYLCASSSGILQGFYGYTFGSGTRLTVV.

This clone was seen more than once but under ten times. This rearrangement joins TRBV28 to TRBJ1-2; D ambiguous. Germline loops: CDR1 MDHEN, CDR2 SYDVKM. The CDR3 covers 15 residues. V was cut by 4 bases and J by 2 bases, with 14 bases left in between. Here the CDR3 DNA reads TGTGCCAGCAGTTCCCCCAGCGCGGCCAACTATGGCTACACCTTC. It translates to CASSSPSAANYGYTF.

The CDR3 nucleotides are TGTGCCACCAGCAGAGGAGGGGGGGACAGGCAATTCTACGAGCAGTACTTC. Its protein product is CATSRGGGDRQFYEQYF. This chain links TRBV15 with TRBJ2-7, with TRBD1 as a possible D gene (8 bases). Germline V gene data show CDR1 as LNHNV and CDR2 as YYDKDF (reference sequence). The V and J ends lost 1 base and 3 bases respectively, with 19 bases between them. CDR3 length: 17 amino acids. The full variable domain, its missing parts supplied by reference TRBV15 and TRBJ2-7, is DAMVIQNPRYQVTQFGKPVTLSCSQTLNHNVMYWYQQKSSQAPKLLFHYYDKDFNNEADTPDNFQSRRPNTSFCFLDIRSPGLGDTAMYLCATSRGGGDRQFYEQYFGPGTRLTVT.

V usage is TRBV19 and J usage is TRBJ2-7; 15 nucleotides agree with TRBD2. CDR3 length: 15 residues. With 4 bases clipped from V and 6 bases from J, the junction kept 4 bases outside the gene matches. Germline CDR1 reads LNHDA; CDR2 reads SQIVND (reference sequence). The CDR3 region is CASSTGTSGRIEQYF. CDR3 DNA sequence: TGTGCCAGTAGTACGGGGACTAGCGGGAGGATCGAGCAGTACTTC.

CDR3 nucleotide sequence: TGTGCCAGCAGCCCGAGGGGCCGCCGACTTTTTGGCTACACCTTC. Protein product: CASSPRGRRLFGYTF. The chain combines TRBV28 with TRBJ1-2; the D gene is possibly TRBD1 (5 bases). Looked up from germline, CDR1 is MDHEN and CDR2 is SYDVKM. V shed 6 bases and J shed 7 bases, with 21 bases lying between them. This CDR3 spans 15 amino acids.

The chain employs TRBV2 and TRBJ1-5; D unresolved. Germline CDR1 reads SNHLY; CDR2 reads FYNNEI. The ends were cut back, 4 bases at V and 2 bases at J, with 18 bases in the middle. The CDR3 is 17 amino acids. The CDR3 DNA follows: TGTGCCAGCAGTGCGGGTTTCGGCGGAGGTGGCAATCAGCCCCAGCATTTT. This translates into CASSAGFGGGGNQPQHF.

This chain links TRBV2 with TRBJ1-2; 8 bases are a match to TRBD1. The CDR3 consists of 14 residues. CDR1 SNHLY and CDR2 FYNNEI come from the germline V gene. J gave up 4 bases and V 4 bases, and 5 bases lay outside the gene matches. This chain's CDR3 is CASSAGQGPYGYTF. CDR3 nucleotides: TGTGCCAGCAGTGCAGGACAGGGTCCCTATGGCTACACCTTC.

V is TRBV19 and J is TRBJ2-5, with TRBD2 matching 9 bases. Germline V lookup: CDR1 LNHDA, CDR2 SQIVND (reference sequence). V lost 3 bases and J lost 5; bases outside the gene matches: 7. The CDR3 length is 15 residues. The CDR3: CASSIGGRGRETQYF. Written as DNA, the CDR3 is TGTGCCAGTAGTATTGGCGGGAGGGGACGGGAGACCCAGTACTTC.

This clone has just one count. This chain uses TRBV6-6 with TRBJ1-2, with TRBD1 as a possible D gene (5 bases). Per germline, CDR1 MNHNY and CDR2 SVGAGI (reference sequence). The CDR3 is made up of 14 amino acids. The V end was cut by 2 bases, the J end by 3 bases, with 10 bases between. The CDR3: CASSYDGDYYGYTF. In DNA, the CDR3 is TGTGCCAGCAGTTACGATGGGGACTACTATGGCTACACCTTC.

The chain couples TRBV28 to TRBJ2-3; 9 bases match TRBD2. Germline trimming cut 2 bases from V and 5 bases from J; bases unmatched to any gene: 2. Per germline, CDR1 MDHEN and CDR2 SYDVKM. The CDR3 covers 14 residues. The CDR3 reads CASSLELAGDTQYF. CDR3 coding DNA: TGTGCCAGCAGTTTAGAACTAGCGGGAGATACGCAGTATTTT.

CDR3 residues: CATSRDVVLTYGYTF. CDR3 nucleotides: TGTGCCACCAGCAGAGATGTTGTACTGACGTATGGCTACACCTTC. The V call is TRBV15, the J call TRBJ1-2; D unresolved. The germline V gene has CDR1 LNHNV and CDR2 YYDKDF (reference sequence). The V end was cut by 0 bases, the J end by 5 bases, with 13 bases between. This CDR3 has 15 residues.

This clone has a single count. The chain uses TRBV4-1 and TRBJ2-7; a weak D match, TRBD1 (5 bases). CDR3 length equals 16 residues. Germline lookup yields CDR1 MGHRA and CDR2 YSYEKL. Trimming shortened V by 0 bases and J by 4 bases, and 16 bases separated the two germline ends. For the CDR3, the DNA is TGCGCCAGCAGCCAAGAGGCGGCCAGGGTGGTATACGAGCAGTACTTC. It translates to CASSQEAARVVYEQYF.

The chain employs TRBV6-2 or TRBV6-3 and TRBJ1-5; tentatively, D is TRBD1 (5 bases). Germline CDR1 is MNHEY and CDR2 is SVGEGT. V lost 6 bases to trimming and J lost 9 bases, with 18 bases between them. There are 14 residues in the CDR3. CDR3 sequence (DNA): TGTGCCAGCAGCAGGACGACGGGGGGTGGGCCCCAGCATTTT. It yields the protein CASSRTTGGGPQHF.

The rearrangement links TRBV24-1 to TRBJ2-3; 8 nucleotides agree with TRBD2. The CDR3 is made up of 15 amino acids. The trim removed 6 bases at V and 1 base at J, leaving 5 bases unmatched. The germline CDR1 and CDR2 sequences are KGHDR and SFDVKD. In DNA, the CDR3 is TGTGCCACCAGTTCGCCGGGACTAGGCACAGATACGCAGTATTTT. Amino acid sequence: CATSSPGLGTDTQYF.

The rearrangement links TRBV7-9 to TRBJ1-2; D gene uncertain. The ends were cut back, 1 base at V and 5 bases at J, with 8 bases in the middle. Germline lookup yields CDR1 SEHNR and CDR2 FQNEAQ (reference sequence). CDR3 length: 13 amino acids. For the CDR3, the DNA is TGTGCCAGCAGCTTAGGCCAAGGATATGGCTACACCTTC. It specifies CASSLGQGYGYTF.

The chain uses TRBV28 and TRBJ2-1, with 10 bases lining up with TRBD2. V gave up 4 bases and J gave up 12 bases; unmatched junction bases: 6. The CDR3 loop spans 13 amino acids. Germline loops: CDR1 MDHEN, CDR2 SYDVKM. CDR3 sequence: CASSSLLAGAQFF. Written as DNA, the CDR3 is TGTGCCAGCAGTTCACTCCTAGCGGGAGCGCAGTTCTTC. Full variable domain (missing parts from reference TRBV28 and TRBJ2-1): DVKVTQSSRYLVKRTGEKVFLECVQDMDHENMFWYRQDPGLGLRLIYFSYDVKMKEKGDIPEGYSVSREKKERFSLILESASTNQTSMYLCASSSLLAGAQFFGPGTRLTVL.

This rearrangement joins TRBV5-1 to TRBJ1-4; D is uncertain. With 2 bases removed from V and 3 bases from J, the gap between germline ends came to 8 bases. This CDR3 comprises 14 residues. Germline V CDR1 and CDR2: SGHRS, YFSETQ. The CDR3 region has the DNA TGCGCCAGCAGCTTCGCTGCAGCTAATGAAAAACTGTTTTTT. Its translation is CASSFAAANEKLFF.

CDR3 in amino acids: CASSRQTGYEQYF. CDR3 coding DNA: TGTGCCAGCAGCCGCCAAACCGGATACGAGCAGTACTTC. The chain employs TRBV11-2 and TRBJ2-7; D unresolved. The CDR3 is 13 amino acids. Germline V CDR1 and CDR2: SGHAT, FQNNGV. Deletions cut 5 bases from V and 4 bases from J, with 12 bases between. The variable domain in full, completed from reference TRBV11-2 and TRBJ2-7, reads EAGVAQSPRYKIIEKRQSVAFWCNPISGHATLYWYQQILGQGPKLLIQFQNNGVVDDSQLPKDRFSAERLKGVDSTLKIQPAKLEDSAVYLCASSRQTGYEQYFGPGTRLTVT.

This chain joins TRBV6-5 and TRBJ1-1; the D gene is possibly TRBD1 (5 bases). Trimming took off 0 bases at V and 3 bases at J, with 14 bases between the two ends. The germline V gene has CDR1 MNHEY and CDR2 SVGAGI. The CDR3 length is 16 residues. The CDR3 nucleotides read TGTGCCAGCAGTTACTCCGTTTTCAGGGAATACACTGAAGCTTTCTTT. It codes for CASSYSVFREYTEAFF.